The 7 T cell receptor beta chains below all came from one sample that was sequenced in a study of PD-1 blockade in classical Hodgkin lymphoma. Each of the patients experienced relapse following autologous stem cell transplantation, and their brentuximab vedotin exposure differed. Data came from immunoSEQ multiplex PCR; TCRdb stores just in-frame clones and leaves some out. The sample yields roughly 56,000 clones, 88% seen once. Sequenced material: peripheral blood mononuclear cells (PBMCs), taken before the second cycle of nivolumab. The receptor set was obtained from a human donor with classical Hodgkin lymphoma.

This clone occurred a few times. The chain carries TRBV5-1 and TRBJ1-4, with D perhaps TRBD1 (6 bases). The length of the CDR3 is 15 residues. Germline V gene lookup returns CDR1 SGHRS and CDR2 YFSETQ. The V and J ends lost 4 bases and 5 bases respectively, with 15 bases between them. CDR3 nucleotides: TGCGCCAGCAGCCTGATGGGGACACAAAATGAAAAACTGTTTTTT. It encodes CASSLMGTQNEKLFF.

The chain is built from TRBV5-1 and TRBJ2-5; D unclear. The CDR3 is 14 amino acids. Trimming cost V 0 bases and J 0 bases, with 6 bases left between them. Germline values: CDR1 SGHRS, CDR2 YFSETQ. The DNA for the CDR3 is TGCGCCAGCAGCTTGGGGGGAAACCAAGAGACCCAGTACTTC. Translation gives CASSLGGNQETQYF.

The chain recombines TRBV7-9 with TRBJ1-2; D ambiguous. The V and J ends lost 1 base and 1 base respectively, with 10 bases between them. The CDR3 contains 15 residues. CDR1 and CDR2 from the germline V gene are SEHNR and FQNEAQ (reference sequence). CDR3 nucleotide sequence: TGTGCCAGCAGCTTAGAAGCAGGATATAACTATGGCTACACCTTC. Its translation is CASSLEAGYNYGYTF.

CDR3 protein: CASSDQSTSQETQYF. CDR3 in DNA: TGTGCCAGCAGCGACCAAAGCACTTCCCAAGAGACCCAGTACTTC. The chain combines TRBV7-9 with TRBJ2-5; D is unresolved. This CDR3 has 15 residues. Trimming left V 5 bases short and J 1 base short, with 14 bases between. The germline V gene encodes CDR1 SEHNR and CDR2 FQNEAQ (reference sequence). Variable domain in full (rest from reference TRBV7-9 and TRBJ2-5): DTGVSQNPRHKITKRGQNVTFRCDPISEHNRLYWYRQTLGQGPEFLTYFQNEAQLEKSRLLSDRFSAERPKGSFSTLEIQRTEQGDSAMYLCASSDQSTSQETQYFGPGTRLLVL.

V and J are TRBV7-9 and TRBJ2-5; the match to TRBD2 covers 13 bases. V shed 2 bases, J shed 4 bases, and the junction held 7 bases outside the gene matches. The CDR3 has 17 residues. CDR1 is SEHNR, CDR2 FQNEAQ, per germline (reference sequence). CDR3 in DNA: TGTGCCAGCAGCTTACCTATGAGACTAGCGGGGGGAGAGACCCAGTACTTC. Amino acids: CASSLPMRLAGGETQYF.

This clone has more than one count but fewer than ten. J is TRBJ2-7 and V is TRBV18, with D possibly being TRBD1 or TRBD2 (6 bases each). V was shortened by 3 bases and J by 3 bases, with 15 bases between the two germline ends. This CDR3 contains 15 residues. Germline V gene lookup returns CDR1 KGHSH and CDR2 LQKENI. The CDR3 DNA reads TGTGCCAGCTCACCGGCATCAGGGGAGGACTACGAGCAGTACTTC. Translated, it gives CASSPASGEDYEQYF.

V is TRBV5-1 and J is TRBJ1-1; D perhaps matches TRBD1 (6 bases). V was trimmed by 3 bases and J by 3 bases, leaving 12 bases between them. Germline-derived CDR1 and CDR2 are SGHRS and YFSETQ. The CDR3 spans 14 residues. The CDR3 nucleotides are TGCGCCAGCAGCTACACAGGGTCGGACACTGAAGCTTTCTTT. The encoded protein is CASSYTGSDTEAFF.